What follows is one TCR beta chain and its context. Germline values: CDR1 SEHNR, CDR2 FQNEAQ (reference sequence). The CDR3 sequence is 15 residues long. Trimming at V came to 5 bases and at J to 5 bases, leaving 11 bases not matched to a gene. These data are taken from a study of blood T cells in healthy people across ages. A sample-barcoded 5' primer and a J-beta primer mix were used in a second PCR of roughly 6 to 12 cycles. TCRdb reprocessed the 5' RACE reads via MiXCR and lists one record per CDR3 protein. The sample holds hundreds of thousands of distinct CDR3 sequences; roughly 50% are singletons and the top ten take roughly 24%.

Source material: blood. This clonotype originated in a man aged 40-49 years in good health. J is TRBJ1-1 and V is TRBV7-9; TRBD1 matches at 7 bases. The CDR3 nucleotides read TGTGCCAGCAGCGTCCAGGGGGGGGCGGTAACTGAAGCTTTCTTT. Its translation: CASSVQGGAVTEAFF.